Sequencing of this T cell receptor beta chain was carried out in a study of neurological immune-mediated disorders. Study conclusions and caveats: Expanded clones shared no identical CDR3 amino acid sequences across subjects, which suggested private TCR-beta repertoires in all groups. Levels of TCR clonal expansion peaked in HTLV-1-associated myelopathy and reached their lowest in multiple sclerosis, under those of healthy controls.

The authors produced cDNA by 5'RACE using 10-nucleotide random UMIs. From 15-18 subjects, over 180 million TCR-beta sequences were obtained in each sequencing run. TCRdb reanalysed the 5' RACE reads using MiXCR and keeps one entry per CDR3 protein. The sample has 60,000 to 75,000 distinct CDR3 sequences, around 9.7% seen once. This clonotype was detected many times. Its antigen remains unidentified. Looked up from germline, CDR1 is SGHRS and CDR2 is YFSETQ. Trimming took 1 base from V and 2 from J; bases not matched to a gene: 3. The CDR3 has 15 residues. The time point: longitudinal time-point 2. This chain connects TRBV5-1 to TRBJ2-7; 10 nucleotides line up with TRBD2. The material sequenced was PBMCs. The receptor comes from a man aged 30-40 years in good health. The CDR3 sequence is CASSLSSGGPYEQYF. In DNA form, the CDR3 reads TGCGCCAGCAGCTTGTCTAGCGGGGGACCCTACGAGCAGTACTTC.